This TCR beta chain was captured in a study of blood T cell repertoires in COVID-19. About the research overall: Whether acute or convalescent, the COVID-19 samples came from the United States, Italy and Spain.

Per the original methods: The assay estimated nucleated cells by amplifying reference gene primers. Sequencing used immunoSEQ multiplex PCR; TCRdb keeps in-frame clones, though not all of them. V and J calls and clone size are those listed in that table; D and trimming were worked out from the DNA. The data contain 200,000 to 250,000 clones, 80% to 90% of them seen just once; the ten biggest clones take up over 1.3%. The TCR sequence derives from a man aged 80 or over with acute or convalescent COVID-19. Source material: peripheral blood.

The CDR3 is CATSDSGTGNTGELFF. CDR3 nucleotide sequence: TGTGCCACCAGTGATTCCGGGACAGGGAACACCGGGGAGCTGTTTTTT. The chain employs TRBV24-1 and TRBJ2-2, with 8 bases aligning to TRBD1. Germline trimming cut 2 bases from V and 1 base from J; bases unmatched to any gene: 2. Germline lookup yields CDR1 KGHDR and CDR2 SFDVKD. The CDR3 runs to 16 residues.